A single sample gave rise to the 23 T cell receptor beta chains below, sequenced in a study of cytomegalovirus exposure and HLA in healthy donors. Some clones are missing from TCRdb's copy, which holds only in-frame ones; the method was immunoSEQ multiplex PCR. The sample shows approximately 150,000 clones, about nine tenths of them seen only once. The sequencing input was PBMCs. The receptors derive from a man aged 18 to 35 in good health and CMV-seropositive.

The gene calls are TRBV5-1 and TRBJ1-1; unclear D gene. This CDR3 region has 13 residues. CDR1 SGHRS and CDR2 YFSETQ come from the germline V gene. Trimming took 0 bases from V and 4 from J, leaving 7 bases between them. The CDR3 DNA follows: TGCGCCAGCAGCTTGGATGGCAGCACTGAAGCTTTCTTT. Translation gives CASSLDGSTEAFF.

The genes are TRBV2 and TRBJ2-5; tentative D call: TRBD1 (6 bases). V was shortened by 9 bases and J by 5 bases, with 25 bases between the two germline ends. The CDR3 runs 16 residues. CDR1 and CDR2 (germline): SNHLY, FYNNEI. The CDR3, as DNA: TGTGCCAGTGCCGGGACACTTGATAAGTTTTGGGAGACCCAGTACTTC. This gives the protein CASAGTLDKFWETQYF.

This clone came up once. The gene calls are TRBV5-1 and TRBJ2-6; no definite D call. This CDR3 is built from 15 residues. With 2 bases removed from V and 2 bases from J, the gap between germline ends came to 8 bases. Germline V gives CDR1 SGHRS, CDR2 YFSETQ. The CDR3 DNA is TGCGCCAGCAGCTTCGGTTCCCCTGGGGCCAACGTCCTGACTTTC. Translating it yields CASSFGSPGANVLTF.

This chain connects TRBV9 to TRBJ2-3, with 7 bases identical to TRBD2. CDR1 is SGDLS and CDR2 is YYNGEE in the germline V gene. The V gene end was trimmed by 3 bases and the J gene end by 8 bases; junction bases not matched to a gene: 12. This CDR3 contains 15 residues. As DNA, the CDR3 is TGTGCCAGCAGCGACCTAGCGGTCAGACCCGGTACGCAGTATTTT. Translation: CASSDLAVRPGTQYF.

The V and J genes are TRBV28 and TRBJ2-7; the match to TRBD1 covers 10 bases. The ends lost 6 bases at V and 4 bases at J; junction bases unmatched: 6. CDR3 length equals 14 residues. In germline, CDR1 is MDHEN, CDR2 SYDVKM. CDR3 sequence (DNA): TGTGCCAGCAGCCCCGGGACAGGGGTTTACGAGCAGTACTTC. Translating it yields CASSPGTGVYEQYF.

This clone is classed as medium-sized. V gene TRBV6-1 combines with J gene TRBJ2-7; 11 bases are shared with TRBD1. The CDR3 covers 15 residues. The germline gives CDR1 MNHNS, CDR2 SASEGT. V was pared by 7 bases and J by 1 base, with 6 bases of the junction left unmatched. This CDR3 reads CASNLGQGASYEQYF. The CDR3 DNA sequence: TGTGCCAGCAACTTAGGACAGGGGGCGTCCTACGAGCAGTACTTC.

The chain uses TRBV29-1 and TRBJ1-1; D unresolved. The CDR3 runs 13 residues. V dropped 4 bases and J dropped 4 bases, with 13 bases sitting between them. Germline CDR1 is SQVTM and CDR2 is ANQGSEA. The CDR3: CSVAGRFATEAFF. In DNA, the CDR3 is TGCAGCGTTGCTGGCAGGTTCGCCACTGAAGCTTTCTTT.

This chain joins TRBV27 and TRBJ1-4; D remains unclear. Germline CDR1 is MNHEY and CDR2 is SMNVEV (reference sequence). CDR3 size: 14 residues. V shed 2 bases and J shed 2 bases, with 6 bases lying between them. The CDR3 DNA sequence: TGTGCCAGCAGTTTACAGAGGACTAATGAAAAACTGTTTTTT. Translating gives CASSLQRTNEKLFF.

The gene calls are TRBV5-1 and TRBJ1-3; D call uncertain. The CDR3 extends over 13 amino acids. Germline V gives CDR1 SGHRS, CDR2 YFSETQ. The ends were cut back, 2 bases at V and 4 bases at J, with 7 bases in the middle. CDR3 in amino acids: CASSFGQGNTIYF. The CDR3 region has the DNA TGCGCCAGCAGCTTTGGTCAGGGAAACACCATATATTTT.

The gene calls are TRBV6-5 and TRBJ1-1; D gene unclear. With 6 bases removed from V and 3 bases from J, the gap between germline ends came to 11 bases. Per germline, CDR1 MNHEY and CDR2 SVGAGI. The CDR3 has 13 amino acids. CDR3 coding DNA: TGTGCCAGCAGCTCAACTATGGACACTGAAGCTTTCTTT. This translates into CASSSTMDTEAFF.

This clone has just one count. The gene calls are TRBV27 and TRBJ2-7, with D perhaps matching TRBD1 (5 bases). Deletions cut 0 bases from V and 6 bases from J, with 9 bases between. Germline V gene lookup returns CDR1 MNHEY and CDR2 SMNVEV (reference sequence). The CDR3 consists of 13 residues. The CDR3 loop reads CASSLSPDSEQYF. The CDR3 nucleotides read TGTGCCAGCAGTTTATCCCCAGACAGCGAGCAGTACTTC.

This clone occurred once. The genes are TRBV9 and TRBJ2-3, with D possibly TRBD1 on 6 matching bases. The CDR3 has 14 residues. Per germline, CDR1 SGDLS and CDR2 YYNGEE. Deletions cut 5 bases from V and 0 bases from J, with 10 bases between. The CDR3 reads CASSGGLSTDTQYF. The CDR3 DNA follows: TGTGCCAGCAGTGGGGGCCTCAGCACAGATACGCAGTATTTT. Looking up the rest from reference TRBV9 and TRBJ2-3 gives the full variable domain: DSGVTQTPKHLITATGQRVTLRCSPRSGDLSVYWYQQSLDQGLQFLIQYYNGEERAKGNILERFSAQQFPDLHSELNLSSLELGDSALYFCASSGGLSTDTQYFGPGTRLTVL.

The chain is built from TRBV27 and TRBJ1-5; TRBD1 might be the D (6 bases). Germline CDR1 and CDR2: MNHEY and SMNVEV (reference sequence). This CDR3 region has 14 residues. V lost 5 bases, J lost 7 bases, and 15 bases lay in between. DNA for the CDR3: TGTGCCAGCAGTCGCAGAGGGGGGGAGCAGCCCCAGCATTTT. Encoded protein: CASSRRGGEQPQHF.

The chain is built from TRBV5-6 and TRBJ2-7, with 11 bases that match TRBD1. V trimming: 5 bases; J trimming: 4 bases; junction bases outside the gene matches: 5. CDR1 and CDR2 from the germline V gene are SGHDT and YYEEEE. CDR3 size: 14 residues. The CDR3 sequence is CASRHRDRGYEQYF. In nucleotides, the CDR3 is TGTGCCAGCAGACACCGGGACAGGGGGTACGAGCAGTACTTC.

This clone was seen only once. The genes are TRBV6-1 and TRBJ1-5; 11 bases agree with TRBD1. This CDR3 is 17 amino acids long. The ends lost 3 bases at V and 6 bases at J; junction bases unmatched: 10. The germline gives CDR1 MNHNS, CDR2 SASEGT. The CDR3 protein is CASSDPRTGGGPQPQHF. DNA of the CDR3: TGTGCCAGCAGTGACCCTAGGACAGGGGGCGGCCCTCAGCCCCAGCATTTT.

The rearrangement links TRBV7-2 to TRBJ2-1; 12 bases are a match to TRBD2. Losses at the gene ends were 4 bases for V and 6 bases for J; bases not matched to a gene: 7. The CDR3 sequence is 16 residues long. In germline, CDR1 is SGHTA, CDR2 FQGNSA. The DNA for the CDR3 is TGTGCCAGCAGCTCCACGACTAGCGGGGGTAGCAATGAGCAGTTCTTC. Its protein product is CASSSTTSGGSNEQFF.

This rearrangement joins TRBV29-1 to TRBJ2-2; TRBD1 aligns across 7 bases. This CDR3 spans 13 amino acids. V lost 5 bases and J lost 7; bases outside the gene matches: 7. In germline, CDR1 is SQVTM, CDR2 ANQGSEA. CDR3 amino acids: CSVTGTDGGELFF. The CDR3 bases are TGCAGCGTTACCGGGACAGATGGCGGGGAGCTGTTTTTT.

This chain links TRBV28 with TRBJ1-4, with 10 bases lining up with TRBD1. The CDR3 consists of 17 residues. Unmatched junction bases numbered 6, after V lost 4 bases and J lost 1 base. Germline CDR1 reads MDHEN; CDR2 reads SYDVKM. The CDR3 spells CASSSTGGLGTNEKLFF. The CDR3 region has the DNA TGTGCCAGCAGTTCGACAGGGGGCTTGGGAACTAATGAAAAACTGTTTTTT.

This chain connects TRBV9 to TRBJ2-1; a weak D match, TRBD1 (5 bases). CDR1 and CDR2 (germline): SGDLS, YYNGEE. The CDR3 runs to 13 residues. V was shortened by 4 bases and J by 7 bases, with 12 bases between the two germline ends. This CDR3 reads CASSLYRTNEQFF. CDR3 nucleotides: TGTGCCAGCAGCTTATACAGGACGAATGAGCAGTTCTTC.

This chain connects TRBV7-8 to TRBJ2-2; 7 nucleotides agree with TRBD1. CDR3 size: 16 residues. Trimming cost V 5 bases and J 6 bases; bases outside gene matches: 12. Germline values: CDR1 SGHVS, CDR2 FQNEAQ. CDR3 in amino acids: CASSPLTGMMAGELFF. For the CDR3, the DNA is TGTGCCAGCAGCCCCCTGACAGGGATGATGGCCGGGGAGCTGTTTTTT.

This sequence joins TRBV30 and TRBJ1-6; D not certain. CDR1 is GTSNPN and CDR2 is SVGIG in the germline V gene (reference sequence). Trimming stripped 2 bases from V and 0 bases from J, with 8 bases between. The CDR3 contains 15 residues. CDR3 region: CAWSREISYNSPLHF. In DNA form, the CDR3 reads TGTGCCTGGAGTCGGGAGATCTCCTATAATTCACCCCTCCACTTT. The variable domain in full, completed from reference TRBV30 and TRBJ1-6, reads SQTIHQWPATLVQPVGSPLSLECTVEGTSNPNLYWYRQAAGRGLQLLFYSVGIGQISSEVPQNLSASRPQDRQFILSSKKLLLSDSGFYLCAWSREISYNSPLHFGNGTRLTVT.

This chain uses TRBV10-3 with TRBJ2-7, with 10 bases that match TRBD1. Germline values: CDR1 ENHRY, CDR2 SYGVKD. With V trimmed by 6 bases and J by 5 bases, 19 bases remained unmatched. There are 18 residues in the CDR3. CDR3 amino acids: CAIRGQGPVADPRDEQYF. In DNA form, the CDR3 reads TGTGCCATCAGGGGACAGGGGCCCGTGGCGGACCCGAGGGACGAGCAGTACTTC.

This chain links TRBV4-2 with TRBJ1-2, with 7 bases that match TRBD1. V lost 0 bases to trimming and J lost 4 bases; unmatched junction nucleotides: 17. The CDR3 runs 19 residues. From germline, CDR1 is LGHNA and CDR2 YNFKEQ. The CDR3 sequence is CASSQERWQGDLPFYGYTF. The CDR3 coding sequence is TGTGCCAGCAGCCAAGAAAGGTGGCAGGGGGATTTGCCCTTCTATGGCTACACCTTC.